This record looks at one TCR beta chain sequence and its context. The record originates from a study of vaccination and CD4 T cells after COVID-19. Study summary: Post-COVID sampling occurred a median about 100 days after diagnosis (range 35 to 161).

The CDR3 consists of 12 residues. Trimming shortened V by 5 bases and J by 0 bases, and 5 bases separated the two germline ends. Germline lookup yields CDR1 GTSNPN and CDR2 SVGIG (reference sequence). TCRdb processed the PCR reads anew with MiXCR; each CDR3 protein has one entry. The sample consists of roughly 20,000 distinct CDR3 sequences, 45% to 70% of them appearing once. This TCR derives from a human donor who had recovered from COVID-19. Sequences were derived from CD4+ T cells from blood, sampled after SARS-CoV-2 vaccination. This chain joins TRBV30 and TRBJ1-3, with no clear D. This CDR3 reads CAWDYSGNTIYF. DNA of the CDR3: TGTGCCTGGGACTACTCTGGAAACACCATATATTTT.